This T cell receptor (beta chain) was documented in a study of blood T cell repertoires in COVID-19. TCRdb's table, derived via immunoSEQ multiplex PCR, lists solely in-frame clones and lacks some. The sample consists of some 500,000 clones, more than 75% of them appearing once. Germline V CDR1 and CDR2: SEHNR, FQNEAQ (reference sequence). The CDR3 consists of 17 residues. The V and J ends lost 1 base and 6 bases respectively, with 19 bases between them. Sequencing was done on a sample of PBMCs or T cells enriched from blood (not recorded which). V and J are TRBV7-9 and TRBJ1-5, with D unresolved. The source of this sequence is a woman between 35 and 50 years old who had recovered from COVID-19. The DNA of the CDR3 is TGTGCCAGCAGCTTAGTTTATGCTGGGCAGTCCAGTCAGCCCCAGCATTTT. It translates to CASSLVYAGQSSQPQHF.